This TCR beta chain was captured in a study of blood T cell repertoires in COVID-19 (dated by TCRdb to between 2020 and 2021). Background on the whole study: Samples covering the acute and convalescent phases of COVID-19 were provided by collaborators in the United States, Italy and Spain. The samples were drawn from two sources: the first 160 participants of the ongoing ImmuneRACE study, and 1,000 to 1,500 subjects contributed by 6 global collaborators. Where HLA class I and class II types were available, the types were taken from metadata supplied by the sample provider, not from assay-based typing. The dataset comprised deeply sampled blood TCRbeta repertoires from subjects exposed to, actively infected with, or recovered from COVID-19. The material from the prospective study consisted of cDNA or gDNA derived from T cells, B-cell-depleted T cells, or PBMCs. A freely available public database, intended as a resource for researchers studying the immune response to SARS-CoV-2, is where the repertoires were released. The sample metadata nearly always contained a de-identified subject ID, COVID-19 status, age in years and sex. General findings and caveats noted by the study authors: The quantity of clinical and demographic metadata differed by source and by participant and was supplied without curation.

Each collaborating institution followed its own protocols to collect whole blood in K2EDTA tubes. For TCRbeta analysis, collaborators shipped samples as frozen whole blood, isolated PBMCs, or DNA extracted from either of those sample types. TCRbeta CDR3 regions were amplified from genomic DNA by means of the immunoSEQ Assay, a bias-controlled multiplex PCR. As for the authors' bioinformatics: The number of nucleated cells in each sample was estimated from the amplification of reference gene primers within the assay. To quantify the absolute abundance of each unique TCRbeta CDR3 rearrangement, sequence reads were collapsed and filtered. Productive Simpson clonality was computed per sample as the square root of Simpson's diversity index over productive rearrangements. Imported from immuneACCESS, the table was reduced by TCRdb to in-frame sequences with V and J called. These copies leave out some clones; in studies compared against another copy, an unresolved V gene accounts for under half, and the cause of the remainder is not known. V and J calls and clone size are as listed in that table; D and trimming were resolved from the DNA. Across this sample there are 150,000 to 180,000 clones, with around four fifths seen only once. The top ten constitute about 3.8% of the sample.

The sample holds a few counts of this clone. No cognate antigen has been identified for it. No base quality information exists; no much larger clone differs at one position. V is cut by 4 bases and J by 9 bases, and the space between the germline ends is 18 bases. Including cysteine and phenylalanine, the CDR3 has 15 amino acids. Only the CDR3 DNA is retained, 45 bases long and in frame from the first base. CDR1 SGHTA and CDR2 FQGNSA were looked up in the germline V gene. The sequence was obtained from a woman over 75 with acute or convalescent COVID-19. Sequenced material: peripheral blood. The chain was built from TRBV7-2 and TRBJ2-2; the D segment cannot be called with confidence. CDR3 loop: CASSSRNERARELFF. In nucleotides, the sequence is TGTGCCAGCAGCTCCCGTAACGAGAGAGCTAGGGAGCTGTTTTTT.